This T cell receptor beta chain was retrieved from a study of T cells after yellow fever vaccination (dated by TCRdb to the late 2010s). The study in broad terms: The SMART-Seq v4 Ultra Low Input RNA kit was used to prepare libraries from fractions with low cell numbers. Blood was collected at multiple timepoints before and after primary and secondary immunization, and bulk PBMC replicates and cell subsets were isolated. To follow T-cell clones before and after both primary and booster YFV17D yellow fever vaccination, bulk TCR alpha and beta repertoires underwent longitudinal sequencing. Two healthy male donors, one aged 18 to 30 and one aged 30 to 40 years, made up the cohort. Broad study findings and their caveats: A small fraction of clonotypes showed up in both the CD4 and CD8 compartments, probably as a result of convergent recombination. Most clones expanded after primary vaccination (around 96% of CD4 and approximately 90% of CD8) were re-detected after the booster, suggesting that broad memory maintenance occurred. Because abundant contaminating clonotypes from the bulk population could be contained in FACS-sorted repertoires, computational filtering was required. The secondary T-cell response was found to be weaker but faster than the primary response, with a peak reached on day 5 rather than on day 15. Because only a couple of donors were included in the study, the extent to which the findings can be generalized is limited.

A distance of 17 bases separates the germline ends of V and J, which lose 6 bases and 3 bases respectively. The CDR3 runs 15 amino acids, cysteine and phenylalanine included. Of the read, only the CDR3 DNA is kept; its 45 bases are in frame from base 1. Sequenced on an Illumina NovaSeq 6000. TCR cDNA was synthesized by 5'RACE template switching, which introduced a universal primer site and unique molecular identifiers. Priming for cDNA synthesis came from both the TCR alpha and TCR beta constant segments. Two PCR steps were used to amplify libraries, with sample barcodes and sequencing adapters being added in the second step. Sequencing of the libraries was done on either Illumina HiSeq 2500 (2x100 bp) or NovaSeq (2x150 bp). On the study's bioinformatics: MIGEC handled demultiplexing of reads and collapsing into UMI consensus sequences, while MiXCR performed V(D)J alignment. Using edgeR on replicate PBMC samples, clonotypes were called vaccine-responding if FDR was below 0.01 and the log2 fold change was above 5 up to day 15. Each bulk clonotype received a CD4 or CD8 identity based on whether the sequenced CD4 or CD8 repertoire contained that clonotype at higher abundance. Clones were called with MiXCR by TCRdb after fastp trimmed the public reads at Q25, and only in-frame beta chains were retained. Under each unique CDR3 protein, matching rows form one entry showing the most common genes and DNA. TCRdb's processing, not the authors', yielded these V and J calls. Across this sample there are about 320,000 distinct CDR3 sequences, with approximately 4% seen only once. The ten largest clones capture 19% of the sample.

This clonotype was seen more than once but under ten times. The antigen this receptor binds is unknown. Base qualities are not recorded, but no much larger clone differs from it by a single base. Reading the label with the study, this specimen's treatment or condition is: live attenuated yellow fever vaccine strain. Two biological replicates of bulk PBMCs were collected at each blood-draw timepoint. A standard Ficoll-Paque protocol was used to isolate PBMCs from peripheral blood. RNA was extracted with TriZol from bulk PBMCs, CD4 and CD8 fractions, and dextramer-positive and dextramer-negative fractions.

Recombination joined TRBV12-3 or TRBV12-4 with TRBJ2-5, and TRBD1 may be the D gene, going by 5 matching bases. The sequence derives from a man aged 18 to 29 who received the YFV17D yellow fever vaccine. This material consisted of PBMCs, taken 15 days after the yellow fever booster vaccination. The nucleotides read TGTGCCAGCAGACCCTTACAGGCGCCAGAAGAGACCCAGTACTTC. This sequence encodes CASRPLQAPEETQYF.